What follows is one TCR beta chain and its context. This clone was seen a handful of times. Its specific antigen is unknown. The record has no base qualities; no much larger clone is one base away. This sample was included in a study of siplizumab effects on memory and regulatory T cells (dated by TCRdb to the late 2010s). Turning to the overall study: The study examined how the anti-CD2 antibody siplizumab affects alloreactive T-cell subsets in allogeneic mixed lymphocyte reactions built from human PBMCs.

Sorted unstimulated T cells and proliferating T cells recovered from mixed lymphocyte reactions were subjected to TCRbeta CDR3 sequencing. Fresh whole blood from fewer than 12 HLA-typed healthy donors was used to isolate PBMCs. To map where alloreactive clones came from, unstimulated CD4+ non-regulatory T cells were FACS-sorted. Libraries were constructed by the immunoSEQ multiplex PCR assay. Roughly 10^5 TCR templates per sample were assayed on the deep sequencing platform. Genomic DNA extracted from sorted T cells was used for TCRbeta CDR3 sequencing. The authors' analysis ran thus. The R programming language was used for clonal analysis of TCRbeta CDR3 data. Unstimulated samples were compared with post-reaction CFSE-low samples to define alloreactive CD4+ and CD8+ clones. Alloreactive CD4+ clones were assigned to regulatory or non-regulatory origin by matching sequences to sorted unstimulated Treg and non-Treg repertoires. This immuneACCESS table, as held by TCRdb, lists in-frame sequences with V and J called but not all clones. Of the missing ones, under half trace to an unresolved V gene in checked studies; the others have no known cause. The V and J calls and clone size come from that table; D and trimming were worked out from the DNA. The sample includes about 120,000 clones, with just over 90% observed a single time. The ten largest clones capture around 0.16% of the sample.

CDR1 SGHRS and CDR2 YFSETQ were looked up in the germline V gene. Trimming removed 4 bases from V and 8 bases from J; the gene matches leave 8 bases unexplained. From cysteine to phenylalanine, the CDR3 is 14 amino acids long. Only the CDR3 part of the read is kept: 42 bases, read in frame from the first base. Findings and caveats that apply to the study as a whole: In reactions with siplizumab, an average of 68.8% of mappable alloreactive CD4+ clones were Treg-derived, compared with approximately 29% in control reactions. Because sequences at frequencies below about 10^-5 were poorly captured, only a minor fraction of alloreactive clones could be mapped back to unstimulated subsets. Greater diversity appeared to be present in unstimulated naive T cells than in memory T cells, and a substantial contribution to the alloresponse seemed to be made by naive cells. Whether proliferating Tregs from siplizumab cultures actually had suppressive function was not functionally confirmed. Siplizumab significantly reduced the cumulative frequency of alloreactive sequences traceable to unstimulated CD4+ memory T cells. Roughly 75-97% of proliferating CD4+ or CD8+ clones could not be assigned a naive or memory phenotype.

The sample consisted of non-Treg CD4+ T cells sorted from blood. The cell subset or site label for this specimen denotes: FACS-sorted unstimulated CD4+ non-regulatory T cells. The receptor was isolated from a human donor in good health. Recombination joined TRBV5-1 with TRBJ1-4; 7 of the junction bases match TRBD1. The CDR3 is CASSVKPTGEKLFF. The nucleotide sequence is TGCGCCAGCAGCGTGAAACCGACAGGGGAAAAACTGTTTTTT.